The T cell receptor (beta chain) described here comes from a study of cytomegalovirus exposure and HLA in healthy donors. Study-level findings and limits: An ancestry cluster, one associated with Asian ancestry, reportedly showed fewer N-insertions than the approximately 700-donor mean in a later analysis. In vitro experiments confirmed that three CMV-associated chains were specific for CMV antigens. Many donors shared some public TCRs, even though most TCR sequences were rare. High sensitivity and specificity were reportedly achieved when the classifier diagnosed cytomegalovirus status.

The PCR was carried out with 60 Vbeta primers and 13 Jbeta primers. This table comes from immunoSEQ multiplex PCR, and its TCRdb copy is limited to in-frame clones, with some not included. Seen here are 130,000 to 150,000 clones, more than 75% observed once, and the top ten hold around 3.7%. Per the germline V gene, CDR1 is SGHAT and CDR2 is FQNNGV. This CDR3 is built from 13 residues. The ends lost 3 bases at V and 6 bases at J; junction bases unmatched: 3. In regard to this clone: As yet, its antigen is unknown.

The clonotype was recovered from a man between 18 and 29 years old in good health and CMV-seronegative. Sequencing used PBMCs. The J gene is TRBJ2-3, the V gene TRBV11-2; 7 positions match TRBD1. The CDR3 loop is CASSFSQGDTQYF. In DNA, the CDR3 is TGTGCCAGCAGCTTCTCACAGGGGGATACGCAGTATTTT.